Listed here are 18 T cell receptor beta chains from one sample, sequenced in a study of regulatory T cells in long-lasting Graves disease. The TCR beta library used iRepertoire HTBI primers with Arm-PCR amplification of CDR3. TCRdb re-called the multiplex PCR reads through MiXCR, storing one row per CDR3 protein. The table lists roughly 500,000 distinct CDR3 sequences, approximately 14% of them singletons. Time point in this sample: newly diagnosed GD, antithyroid drugs for less than 3 months. PBMC RNA was the source of the TCR library. These data were also filed under a second study, of T cells in Graves' hyperthyroidism and ophthalmopathy.

The input for sequencing was peripheral blood mononuclear cells (PBMCs), taken at new diagnosis, from a patient treated with antithyroid drugs. The source of these receptors is a woman aged 45-65 years with Graves disease.

This clonotype has just a few counts. The chain is built from TRBV19 and TRBJ1-4, with no clear D. Germline CDR1 and CDR2: LNHDA and SQIVND (reference sequence). This CDR3 comprises 15 residues. The V end was cut by 6 bases, the J end by 10 bases, with 21 bases between. CDR3 in DNA: TGTGCCAGTAGCATCGACGGGGAATATTATCGAAAACTGTTTTTT. Its translation: CASSIDGEYYRKLFF.

This clonotype came up many times. The chain is built from TRBV2 and TRBJ2-5, with D hard to call. In germline, CDR1 is SNHLY, CDR2 FYNNEI. Deletions cut 6 bases from V and 3 bases from J, with 8 bases between. CDR3 size: 12 residues. The CDR3: CASSGTEETQYF. DNA of the CDR3: TGTGCCAGCAGCGGAACGGAAGAGACCCAGTACTTC. Variable domain in full (rest from reference TRBV2 and TRBJ2-5): EPEVTQTPSHQVTQMGQEVILRCVPISNHLYFYWYRQILGQKVEFLVSFYNNEISEKSEIFDDQFSVERPDGSNFTLKIRSTKLEDSAMYFCASSGTEETQYFGPGTRLLVL.

This clonotype was counted only a few times. The chain carries TRBV24-1 and TRBJ2-7, with 9 positions matching TRBD1. Germline CDR1 and CDR2: KGHDR and SFDVKD. The CDR3 runs 14 residues. V lost 5 bases and J lost 2; bases outside the gene matches: 3. The DNA of the CDR3 is TGTGCCACCAGTGCGGACAGGGGTACCTACGAGCAGTACTTC. Amino acid sequence: CATSADRGTYEQYF.

This clonotype was recorded many times. CDR3 DNA sequence: TGTGCCAGCAGCCCGTGGGGGGACCGGATCTACAATGAGCAGTTCTTC. This codes for CASSPWGDRIYNEQFF. The rearrangement links TRBV9 to TRBJ2-1; tentatively, D is TRBD2 (6 bases). Germline values: CDR1 SGDLS, CDR2 YYNGEE. The V gene lost 4 bases and the J gene lost 3 bases, with 17 bases spanning the gap. This CDR3 is built from 16 residues.

The table lists this clonotype with many counts. This chain uses TRBV2 with TRBJ2-5; D call uncertain. Germline loops: CDR1 SNHLY, CDR2 FYNNEI. V was shortened by 7 bases and J by 3 bases, with 12 bases between the two germline ends. This CDR3 spans 13 amino acids. CDR3 sequence: CASTIRQEETQYF. The CDR3 DNA reads as TGTGCCAGCACCATAAGACAAGAAGAGACCCAGTACTTC.

This clonotype was recorded many times. The rearrangement uses TRBV10-3 and TRBJ2-2, with 9 bases matching TRBD2. CDR3 length equals 22 residues. The germline gives CDR1 ENHRY, CDR2 SYGVKD. V dropped 0 bases and J dropped 3; count of bases not matched to a gene: 20. In DNA form, the CDR3 reads TGTGCCATCAGTGAGTCAACGCGGCTAGCGGGAACCGTTAGGTGGGACACCGGGGAGCTGTTTTTT. It codes for CAISESTRLAGTVRWDTGELFF.

In its sample, this clonotype was seen a few times. The rearrangement links TRBV3-1 to TRBJ1-6, with 7 bases aligning to TRBD1. The germline CDR1 and CDR2 sequences are LGHDT and YNNKEL (reference sequence). The V and J ends lost 2 bases and 9 bases, in that order; junction bases with no gene match: 4. This CDR3 has 14 residues. The CDR3 DNA reads as TGTGCCAGCAGCCAACAGGGGGAGGGTTCACCCCTCCACTTT. Amino acids: CASSQQGEGSPLHF. The complete variable domain, with remaining parts taken from reference TRBV3-1 and TRBJ1-6, reads DTAVSQTPKYLVTQMGNDKSIKCEQNLGHDTMYWYKQDSKKFLKIMFSYNNKELIINETVPNRFSPKSPDKAHLNLHINSLELGDSAVYFCASSQQGEGSPLHFGNGTRLTVT.

This clonotype was observed at least ten times. This chain links TRBV5-1 with TRBJ2-5; the D gene is possibly TRBD2 (5 bases). CDR3 length equals 15 residues. V was cut by 0 bases and J by 5 bases, with 14 bases left in between. Germline V gene lookup returns CDR1 SGHRS and CDR2 YFSETQ. CDR3 bases: TGCGCCAGCAGCTTGGGGGTCGGCCGGAGGGAGACCCAGTACTTC. It specifies CASSLGVGRRETQYF.

This clonotype was counted between two and nine times. The rearrangement joins TRBV2 to TRBJ2-3; 7 bases agree with TRBD2. CDR1 is SNHLY and CDR2 is FYNNEI in the germline V gene. Losses at the gene ends were 4 bases for V and 1 base for J; bases not matched to a gene: 2. CDR3 length equals 14 residues. Here the CDR3 reads CASSGSGGTDTQYF. The CDR3 region has the DNA TGTGCCAGCAGTGGGAGCGGGGGCACAGATACGCAGTATTTT.

The V gene is TRBV5-5, the J gene TRBJ2-1; 14 bases are shared with TRBD2. Trimming at V came to 2 bases and at J to 9 bases, leaving 10 bases not matched to a gene. The CDR3 contains 17 residues. Per germline, CDR1 SGHKS and CDR2 YYEKEE (reference sequence). For the CDR3, the DNA is TGTGCCAGCAGCTTAGCAACGGGACTAGCGGGAGTCCTTGAGCAGTTCTTC. Protein sequence: CASSLATGLAGVLEQFF.

This clonotype was picked up many times. This sequence joins TRBV6-1 and TRBJ2-7; D is perhaps TRBD2 (7 bases). V was trimmed by 6 bases and J by 5 bases, leaving 17 bases between them. The CDR3 extends over 14 amino acids. In germline, CDR1 is MNHNS, CDR2 SASEGT. CDR3 sequence reads: CASRPRGGANEQYF. The CDR3 coding sequence is TGTGCCAGCAGACCTAGGGGGGGGGCGAACGAGCAGTACTTC.

The chain combines TRBV6-8 with TRBJ2-6; the match to TRBD1 covers 11 bases. The CDR3 is 17 amino acids. Germline-derived CDR1 and CDR2 are MNHGY and SAAAGT. V shed 6 bases and J 0 bases; nucleotides not matched to a gene: 4. The CDR3 DNA reads TGTGCCAGCAGGGGACAGGGGGAAAACTCTGGGGCCAACGTCCTGACTTTC. Translating gives CASRGQGENSGANVLTF.

Many counts were recorded for this clonotype. The chain combines TRBV2 with TRBJ2-7; TRBD1 aligns across 10 bases. With 5 bases clipped from V and 5 bases from J, the junction kept 6 bases outside the gene matches. Germline CDR1 reads SNHLY; CDR2 reads FYNNEI. The CDR3 is made up of 14 amino acids. DNA of the CDR3: TGTGCCAGCAGTTCCGGGACAGGGGACGACGAGCAGTACTTC. It specifies CASSSGTGDDEQYF.

This clonotype was counted at least ten times. The CDR3: CASSGCRDRGRLTSQQETQYF. The CDR3 DNA is TGCGCCAGCAGTGGCTGCCGGGACAGGGGACGTTTGACGTCCCAGCAAGAGACCCAGTACTTC. The V gene is TRBV10-1, the J gene TRBJ2-5, with 10 bases matching TRBD1. The CDR3 covers 21 residues. The J segment lost 2 bases and the V segment lost 4 bases, leaving 22 bases of the junction unmatched. Germline V gene data show CDR1 as WNHNN and CDR2 as SYGVQD (reference sequence).

This clonotype was seen repeatedly, ten times or more. The chain uses TRBV30 and TRBJ1-1, with D uncertain. The CDR3 is 13 residues long. CDR1 and CDR2 (germline): GTSNPN, SVGIG (reference sequence). With 2 bases removed from V and 1 base from J, the gap between germline ends came to 8 bases. DNA of the CDR3: TGTGCCTGGAGTTTACAGCAGAACACTGAAGCTTTCTTT. Its protein is CAWSLQQNTEAFF.

This clonotype was observed many times. V is TRBV28 and J is TRBJ1-2; no clear D gene. V was pared by 7 bases and J by 5 bases, with 11 bases between. The germline V gene encodes CDR1 MDHEN and CDR2 SYDVKM. The CDR3 has 12 amino acids. CDR3 amino acids: CASMQRRYGYTF. The CDR3 DNA follows: TGTGCCAGCATGCAAAGGAGATATGGCTACACCTTC.

This clonotype was observed a handful of times. The rearrangement uses TRBV3-1 and TRBJ2-2, with 7 bases aligning to TRBD2. With V trimmed by 2 bases and J by 1 base, 4 bases remained unmatched. CDR3 size: 16 residues. Germline CDR1 LGHDT, CDR2 YNNKEL (reference sequence). The CDR3 reads CASSQFPGGNTGELFF. CDR3 in DNA: TGTGCCAGCAGCCAATTTCCGGGAGGGAACACCGGGGAGCTGTTTTTT.

This clonotype was seen at least ten times. The V and J genes are TRBV29-1 and TRBJ2-5, with 11 nucleotides matching TRBD1. With V trimmed by 4 bases and J by 2 bases, 3 bases remained unmatched. The V gene's germline CDR1 is SQVTM and CDR2 ANQGSEA. This CDR3 is built from 14 residues. This chain's CDR3 is CSVGGTGGQETQYF. The DNA for the CDR3 is TGCAGCGTTGGGGGGACAGGGGGACAAGAGACCCAGTACTTC. Drawing the rest from reference TRBV29-1 and TRBJ2-5, the complete variable domain is SAVISQKPSRDICQRGTSLTIQCQVDSQVTMMFWYRQQPGQSLTLIATANQGSEATYESGFVIDKFPISRPNLTFSTLTVSNMSPEDSSIYLCSVGGTGGQETQYFGPGTRLLVL.